These 5 T cell receptor beta chains originate from one sample sequenced in a study of cytomegalovirus exposure and HLA in healthy donors. Primers for the PCR totalled 60 Vbeta and 13 Jbeta. Assay used: immunoSEQ multiplex PCR; TCRdb lists only in-frame clones, some missing. The sample holds around 180,000 clones, around 81% seen once. The material sequenced was PBMCs. Receptor source: a woman aged 18-30 years in good health and CMV-seropositive.

The V gene is TRBV19, the J gene TRBJ2-7; 7 bases are a match to TRBD2. Germline CDR1 and CDR2: LNHDA and SQIVND (reference sequence). Trimming took 8 bases from V and 3 from J; bases not matched to a gene: 1. This CDR3 is 11 amino acids long. The CDR3 DNA sequence: TGTGCCAGTGGGACTAACTACGAGCAGTACTTC. Its protein is CASGTNYEQYF. The whole variable domain, remainder taken from reference TRBV19 and TRBJ2-7, is DGGITQSPKYLFRKEGQNVTLSCEQNLNHDAMYWYRQDPGQGLRLIYYSQIVNDFQKGDIAEGYSVSREKKESFPLTVTSAQKNPTAFYLCASGTNYEQYFGPGTRLTVT.

The genes are TRBV5-4 and TRBJ2-7, with 8 bases matching TRBD1. The germline CDR1 and CDR2 sequences are SGHNT and YYREEE (reference sequence). The ends lost 4 bases at V and 4 bases at J; junction bases unmatched: 10. The CDR3 has 15 residues. CDR3 region: CASSPTGTGNYEQYF. CDR3 nucleotide sequence: TGTGCCAGCAGCCCTACCGGGACAGGTAATTACGAGCAGTACTTC.

The gene calls are TRBV19 and TRBJ2-1, with TRBD1 identical over 7 bases. CDR3 length: 14 residues. Germline V gives CDR1 LNHDA, CDR2 SQIVND (reference sequence). The J segment lost 6 bases and the V segment lost 5 bases, leaving 7 bases of the junction unmatched. The CDR3 nucleotides are TGTGCCAGTAGTCTACAGGGGCGGGCCAATGAGCAGTTCTTC. Translated, it gives CASSLQGRANEQFF.

The chain carries TRBV19 and TRBJ2-6; 9 nucleotides align to TRBD1. This CDR3 contains 18 residues. Unmatched junction bases numbered 11, after V lost 5 bases and J lost 3 bases. Germline CDR1 is LNHDA and CDR2 is SQIVND (reference sequence). This CDR3 reads CASSSLPGQGVGANVLTF. DNA of the CDR3: TGTGCCAGTAGTTCTCTTCCGGGACAGGGAGTTGGGGCCAACGTCCTGACTTTC.

The chain carries TRBV4-1 and TRBJ2-7, with D unclear. The germline gives CDR1 MGHRA, CDR2 YSYEKL. The CDR3 sequence is 15 residues long. V dropped 0 bases and J dropped 3 bases, with 12 bases sitting between them. The CDR3 nucleotides are TGCGCCAGCAGCCAAGACCCGACTGCCTACTACGAGCAGTACGTC. It translates to CASSQDPTAYYEQYV.